This entry lists 32 T cell receptor beta chains sequenced from one sample in a study of blood T cell repertoires in COVID-19. Clones were sequenced by immunoSEQ multiplex PCR, and TCRdb holds only the in-frame ones, with some missing. Among 25,000 to 30,000 clones listed, 89% were seen once. The sequencing input was peripheral blood. The receptors originated from a human donor in a cohort sampled during active COVID-19.

The J gene is TRBJ1-2, the V gene TRBV12-3 or TRBV12-4; D possibly corresponds to TRBD1 (5 bases). The CDR3 loop spans 13 amino acids. V shed 1 base and J shed 4 bases, with 7 bases lying between them. CDR3 residues: CASSLGQGYGYTF. The CDR3 nucleotides read TGTGCCAGCAGTTTAGGTCAGGGCTATGGCTACACCTTC.

This chain links TRBV10-3 with TRBJ1-5; D remains ambiguous. The CDR3 is made up of 14 amino acids. CDR1 and CDR2 (germline): ENHRY, SYGVKD. V was cut by 5 bases and J by 6 bases, with 14 bases left in between. This CDR3 reads CAISPDATVQPQHF. CDR3 in DNA: TGTGCCATCAGTCCTGACGCTACAGTTCAGCCCCAGCATTTT.

The chain employs TRBV7-8 and TRBJ2-1; TRBD2 agrees at 10 bases. This CDR3 comprises 15 residues. V shed 6 bases and J 7 bases; nucleotides not matched to a gene: 9. The germline V gene has CDR1 SGHVS and CDR2 FQNEAQ. The CDR3 region is CASSIAGGHVNEQFF. CDR3 DNA sequence: TGTGCCAGCAGTATAGCGGGGGGCCACGTAAATGAGCAGTTCTTC.

The rearrangement joins TRBV19 to TRBJ1-5, with a possible D match to TRBD1 (5 bases). The V gene lost 3 bases and the J gene lost 3 bases, with 9 bases spanning the gap. From germline, CDR1 is LNHDA and CDR2 SQIVND (reference sequence). This CDR3 region has 14 residues. In DNA, the CDR3 is TGTGCCAGTAGTATCGGACAAAACAATCAGCCCCAGCATTTT. It translates to CASSIGQNNQPQHF.

CDR3: CASSQGSTGVNGYTF. CDR3 bases: TGCGCCAGCAGCCAAGGGTCTACAGGGGTGAATGGCTACACCTTC. J is TRBJ1-2 and V is TRBV4-3, with 7 bases fitting TRBD1. V lost 1 base and J lost 6; bases outside the gene matches: 8. CDR3 size: 15 residues. The V gene's germline CDR1 is LGHNA and CDR2 YSLEER.

The chain is built from TRBV25-1 and TRBJ1-2; maybe TRBD1 (5 bases). The germline gives CDR1 MGHDK, CDR2 SYGVNS. This CDR3 comprises 15 residues. The V end was cut by 3 bases, the J end by 4 bases, with 15 bases between. This chain's CDR3 is CASSDLRLGGYGYTF. The CDR3 DNA follows: TGTGCCAGCAGTGACCTAAGGTTGGGGGGCTATGGCTACACCTTC.

V usage is TRBV24-1 and J usage is TRBJ2-3; maybe TRBD1 (5 bases). Trimming pared 12 bases from V and 0 bases from J, leaving 18 bases between. Germline values: CDR1 KGHDR, CDR2 SFDVKD. CDR3 length: 15 residues. CDR3 protein: CARPPRESSTDTQYF. The CDR3 nucleotides read TGTGCCCGCCCCCCCAGGGAATCTAGCACAGATACGCAGTATTTT.

This chain joins TRBV7-2 and TRBJ2-7, with 8 bases lining up with TRBD2. The ends lost 0 bases at V and 4 bases at J; junction bases unmatched: 11. The CDR3 extends over 17 amino acids. CDR1 is SGHTA and CDR2 is FQGNSA in the germline V gene. The DNA for the CDR3 is TGTGCCAGCAGCTTAGCCCCGGGGGGGCTCAGTCAGTACGAGCAGTACTTC. Translated, it gives CASSLAPGGLSQYEQYF.

The chain recombines TRBV7-8 with TRBJ1-3, with D possibly TRBD1 on 6 matching bases. Germline CDR1 is SGHVS and CDR2 is FQNEAQ. The V end lost 4 bases, the J end lost 3 bases, and 13 bases lay between the germline ends. The CDR3 runs to 15 residues. CDR3 sequence: CASSSGTFFGNTIYF. In nucleotides, the CDR3 is TGTGCCAGCAGCTCAGGGACATTTTTTGGAAACACCATATATTTT.

The chain employs TRBV19 and TRBJ1-6, with TRBD1 matching 8 bases. Germline assignment: CDR1 LNHDA and CDR2 SQIVND (reference sequence). This CDR3 contains 16 residues. V lost 6 bases to trimming and J lost 3 bases; unmatched junction nucleotides: 7. CDR3 region: CASRNLDRGYNSPLHF. CDR3 bases: TGTGCCAGTAGGAACCTCGACAGGGGCTATAATTCACCCCTCCACTTT.

This clone came up once. The V call is TRBV29-1, the J call TRBJ2-2; tentative D call: TRBD1 (5 bases). Germline V gene sequence: CDR1 SQVTM, CDR2 ANQGSEA. This CDR3 region has 11 residues. Trimming took off 7 bases at V and 3 bases at J, with 6 bases between the two ends. CDR3 amino acids: CSGRDTGELFF. DNA for the CDR3: TGCAGCGGCAGGGACACCGGGGAGCTGTTTTTT.

V and J are TRBV2 and TRBJ1-1; TRBD1 is a possible D gene (6 bases). With 5 bases removed from V and 0 bases from J, the gap between germline ends came to 13 bases. Germline V gives CDR1 SNHLY, CDR2 FYNNEI. The CDR3 is 15 amino acids. The CDR3 reads CASSYKTGLNTEAFF. CDR3 in DNA: TGTGCCAGCAGTTACAAGACAGGACTGAACACTGAAGCTTTCTTT.

V is TRBV5-6 and J is TRBJ1-5, with D tentatively TRBD1 (6 bases). V shed 4 bases and J shed 8 bases, with 13 bases lying between them. CDR3 length: 13 amino acids. Germline V gene lookup returns CDR1 SGHDT and CDR2 YYEEEE. The CDR3 DNA sequence: TGTGCCAGCAGCGCCCAGGGGCTCGAGCCCCAGCATTTT. This sequence encodes CASSAQGLEPQHF.

The chain has TRBV10-1 and TRBJ2-5; no reliable D call. Germline V CDR1 and CDR2: WNHNN, SYGVQD (reference sequence). The ends were cut back, 2 bases at V and 9 bases at J, with 16 bases in the middle. The CDR3 is 14 amino acids. The CDR3 is CASSEGFGDLAQYF. The DNA of the CDR3 is TGCGCCAGCAGTGAGGGCTTTGGAGATCTGGCCCAGTACTTC.

The rearrangement links TRBV3-1 (or the pseudogene TRBV3-2) to TRBJ2-5; D is perhaps TRBD2 (5 bases). Between the trimmed V and J ends, which lost 2 bases and 2 bases, there was a span of 6 bases. CDR1 LGHDT and CDR2 YNNKEL come from the germline V gene (reference sequence). This CDR3 has 13 amino acids. CDR3 DNA sequence: TGTGCCAGCAGCCAACGGAGGCAAGAGACCCAGTACTTC. This encodes CASSQRRQETQYF.

The genes are TRBV6-5 and TRBJ2-7, with D tentatively TRBD1 (5 bases). Germline values: CDR1 MNHEY, CDR2 SVGAGI. CDR3 length: 15 amino acids. The ends were cut back, 0 bases at V and 6 bases at J, with 15 bases in the middle. The CDR3: CASSYSTARVSEQYF. Written as DNA, the CDR3 is TGTGCCAGCAGTTACTCGACGGCCAGGGTATCCGAGCAGTACTTC.

This clone was detected only a few times. V gene TRBV2 combines with J gene TRBJ1-1, with TRBD1 matching over 7 bases. V was pared by 10 bases and J by 0 bases, with 8 bases of the junction left unmatched. Germline V gene lookup returns CDR1 SNHLY and CDR2 FYNNEI. This CDR3 region has 14 residues. Here the CDR3 reads CANGQVGLNTEAFF. The CDR3 region has the DNA TGTGCCAACGGACAGGTTGGTTTGAACACTGAAGCTTTCTTT.

The chain has TRBV6-5 and TRBJ2-5; 7 bases match TRBD1. Germline V gene sequence: CDR1 MNHEY, CDR2 SVGAGI. This CDR3 spans 16 amino acids. Losses at the gene ends were 2 bases for V and 7 bases for J; bases not matched to a gene: 13. The CDR3 region has the DNA TGTGCCAGCAGTTACGATAAACAGGGGAGTCGAGTGACCCAGTACTTC. Translated: CASSYDKQGSRVTQYF.

The V call is TRBV6-6, the J call TRBJ1-4; a possible D gene is TRBD1 (5 bases). The CDR3 has 14 amino acids. Trimming took off 2 bases at V and 7 bases at J, with 11 bases between the two ends. Germline V gives CDR1 MNHNY, CDR2 SVGAGI (reference sequence). CDR3 protein: CASSYGQGSEKLFF. DNA of the CDR3: TGTGCCAGCAGTTACGGGCAGGGAAGTGAAAAACTGTTTTTT.

J is TRBJ1-2 and V is TRBV18, with D possibly TRBD1 on 5 matching bases. The CDR3 is 15 amino acids. V gave up 3 bases and J gave up 4 bases, with 15 bases separating them. CDR1 is KGHSH, CDR2 LQKENI, per germline. CDR3 in amino acids: CASSPLWGQIYGYTF. The CDR3 bases are TGTGCCAGCTCACCCCTATGGGGCCAGATCTATGGCTACACCTTC.

The chain employs TRBV21-1 and TRBJ1-1. TRBV21-1 is described as a pseudogene. This CDR3 has 17 residues. DNA for the CDR3: TGTGCCAGCAGCAAAGGTGATCAAGCCCCGAGGTTCACTGAAGCTTTCTTT. Its protein is CASSKGDQAPRFTEAFF.

The chain recombines TRBV6-5 with TRBJ2-7, with 8 nucleotides matching TRBD2. Germline trimming cut 7 bases from V and 0 bases from J; bases unmatched to any gene: 8. The CDR3 has 15 residues. Germline V gene data show CDR1 as MNHEY and CDR2 as SVGAGI. CDR3 protein: CASTTPGLASYEQYF. The CDR3 DNA sequence: TGTGCCAGCACTACCCCCGGACTAGCCTCCTACGAGCAGTACTTC.

There are a few counts of this clone. This chain joins TRBV3-1 (or the pseudogene TRBV3-2) and TRBJ1-1; D gene uncertain. The V end lost 1 base, the J end lost 11 bases, and 8 bases lay between the germline ends. Germline CDR1 and CDR2: LGHDT and YNNKEL (reference sequence). The CDR3 covers 11 residues. CDR3 DNA sequence: TGTGCCAGCAGCCAAGCGAATCAGGCTTTCTTT. It encodes CASSQANQAFF.

The chain couples TRBV9 to TRBJ1-3; D gene unclear. Trimming removed 4 bases at V and 0 bases at J, with 8 bases between. This CDR3 spans 14 amino acids. CDR1 and CDR2 (germline): SGDLS, YYNGEE. The DNA of the CDR3 is TGTGCCAGCAGCCCCGAGTACTCTGGAAACACCATATATTTT. Protein sequence: CASSPEYSGNTIYF.

CDR3 sequence reads: CASSRSSGGLPQETQYF. The DNA for the CDR3 is TGTGCCAGCAGCCGAAGTTCGGGGGGCCTCCCCCAAGAGACCCAGTACTTC. The rearrangement links TRBV7-3 to TRBJ2-5, with D perhaps TRBD2 (7 bases). The CDR3 extends over 17 amino acids. V lost 5 bases, J lost 1 base, and 20 bases lay in between. CDR1 is SGHTA, CDR2 FQGTGA, per germline.

This sequence joins TRBV7-2 and TRBJ2-7; a possible D gene is TRBD2 (6 bases). CDR1 and CDR2 (germline): SGHTA, FQGNSA. The V end lost 5 bases, the J end lost 7 bases, and 21 bases lay between the germline ends. The CDR3 spans 15 residues. Here the CDR3 DNA reads TGTGCCAGCAGCCAGCGCCAGGGAGGCGTTAGGGAGCAGTACTTC. Translating it yields CASSQRQGGVREQYF.

V and J are TRBV3-1 (or the pseudogene TRBV3-2) and TRBJ1-1; tentatively, D is TRBD1 (6 bases). Between the trimmed V and J ends, which lost 4 bases and 7 bases, there was a span of 22 bases. The germline CDR1 and CDR2 sequences are LGHDT and YNNKEL (reference sequence). The CDR3 is made up of 16 amino acids. CDR3 in DNA: TGTGCCAGCAGCCCACCCCCTGCCTTAGGGGGACGTGAAGCTTTCTTT. This sequence encodes CASSPPPALGGREAFF.

The chain combines TRBV6-5 with TRBJ1-2; 8 bases line up with TRBD1. Germline V gives CDR1 MNHEY, CDR2 SVGAGI. The CDR3 contains 16 residues. The V segment lost 0 bases and the J segment 4 bases; nucleotides outside the gene matches: 7. CDR3 nucleotide sequence: TGTGCCAGCAGTTACTCGGACACTACAGGGGGCTATGGCTACACCTTC. Its translation is CASSYSDTTGGYGYTF.

The V and J genes are TRBV12-5 and TRBJ1-3; D gene uncertain. With 1 base removed from V and 2 bases from J, the gap between germline ends came to 6 bases. The CDR3 is 14 amino acids. Germline V gives CDR1 LGHNT, CDR2 FRNRAP. CDR3 amino acids: CASGLGEAGNTIYF. CDR3 nucleotide sequence: TGTGCTAGTGGTTTGGGCGAGGCTGGAAACACCATATATTTT.

The CDR3 nucleotides are TGCGCCAGCAGCCAACGGCTAGTCAGAGTCAGGGGATCGAACACTGAAGCTTTCTTT. It specifies CASSQRLVRVRGSNTEAFF. The chain couples TRBV4-1 to TRBJ1-1; D is possibly TRBD1 (6 bases). Per the germline V gene, CDR1 is MGHRA and CDR2 is YSYEKL. This CDR3 comprises 19 residues. Trimming pared 2 bases from V and 1 base from J, leaving 23 bases between.

The J gene is TRBJ2-1, the V gene TRBV5-1; a possible D gene is TRBD1 (5 bases). Germline assignment: CDR1 SGHRS and CDR2 YFSETQ. The CDR3 loop spans 13 amino acids. Trimming cost V 4 bases and J 3 bases, with 8 bases left between them. In DNA, the CDR3 is TGCGCCAGCAGCGCCAGGGACTACAATGAGCAGTTCTTC. Translated: CASSARDYNEQFF. Complete variable domain (other parts from reference TRBV5-1 and TRBJ2-1): KAGVTQTPRYLIKTRGQQVTLSCSPISGHRSVSWYQQTPGQGLQFLFEYFSETQRNKGNFPGRFSGRQFSNSRSEMNVSTLELGDSALYLCASSARDYNEQFFGPGTRLTVL.

V is TRBV10-3 and J is TRBJ2-3; 10 bases fit TRBD2. V shed 4 bases and J 4 bases; nucleotides not matched to a gene: 5. CDR3 length: 15 amino acids. Germline values: CDR1 ENHRY, CDR2 SYGVKD. CDR3 residues: CAISVSGGVSDTQYF. CDR3 DNA sequence: TGTGCCATCAGTGTAAGCGGGGGGGTGTCAGATACGCAGTATTTT.